Described below is a single T cell receptor (beta chain) sequence and its context. Its antigen is currently unknown. One end of the junction does not line up with germline, which may come from a read error. CD8 cells classed as naive were CD45RO-negative and positively selected for CCR7, excluding terminally differentiated effector memory CD45RA+ cells. Only Caucasian adults living in Nashville, Tennessee made up the donor group. This record belongs to a study of shared clonotypes between healthy human individuals. Study results and limitations: Genetic and exposure-history diversity was limited by the small donor number. Clonotype sharing across several donors was observed for 4.5% to 6.5% of naive CD4 clonotypes.

Repertoires were generated with immunoSEQ multiplex PCR, while TCRdb's copy carries only in-frame clones and drops some. Of roughly 2,000,000 clones listed, about 95% were seen once; the top ten hold approximately 1%. The CDR3 has 16 amino acids. CDR1 is MNHEY and CDR2 is SVGAGI in the germline V gene. The chain recombines TRBV6-5 with TRBJ2-7; D possibly matches TRBD1 or TRBD2 (5 bases each). Sequencing input: naive CD8+ T cells sorted from blood. The sequence came from a man younger than 35 in good health. The CDR3 here is CASSYSGTLSSYEQYF. CDR3 nucleotide sequence: TGTGCCAGCAGCTACTCGGGGACCCTGAGCTCCTACGAGCAGTACTTC.